The 27 T cell receptor beta chains listed next were all sequenced from one sample in a study of blood T cell repertoires in COVID-19 (dated by TCRdb to 2020 to 2022). Libraries were constructed by the immunoSEQ multiplex PCR assay. Here the immuneACCESS table is served through TCRdb, limited to in-frame sequences with V and J called. Missing clones are a known gap in these copies; in checked studies unresolved V genes cover under half, and the rest lacks a known reason. The sample table lists more than 10,000 clones, about 90% of them with a count of one. The ten biggest clones cover just under 30% of the sample. The sample consisted of peripheral blood. The receptors here all came from a human donor in a cohort sampled during active COVID-19.

V and J are TRBV9 and TRBJ2-1; 12 positions match TRBD1. Germline assignment: CDR1 SGDLS and CDR2 YYNGEE. There are 13 residues in the CDR3. The ends lost 3 bases at V and 15 bases at J; junction bases unmatched: 7. DNA for the CDR3: TGTGCCAGCAGCGCGGGACAGGGGGCGCGACTGTTCTTC. Translation: CASSAGQGARLFF.

The genes are TRBV5-1 and TRBJ2-1; 7 nucleotides align to TRBD2. This CDR3 has 14 amino acids. The germline gives CDR1 SGHRS, CDR2 YFSETQ. J lost 8 bases, V lost 5 bases, and 10 bases had no gene match. CDR3 DNA: TGCGCCAGCAGTAAGCGGGGAGAGGCCCATGAGCAGTTCTTC. This encodes CASSKRGEAHEQFF.

This chain connects TRBV7-3 to TRBJ1-1; 11 positions match TRBD1. The CDR3 totals 13 residues. V was pared by 5 bases and J by 10 bases, with 6 bases of the junction left unmatched. The germline gives CDR1 SGHTA, CDR2 FQGTGA. The CDR3 loop reads CASSNAGQGGAFF. The DNA of the CDR3 is TGTGCCAGCAGCAACGCGGGACAGGGGGGAGCTTTCTTT.

The V call is TRBV7-2, the J call TRBJ2-1; TRBD2 matches 10 bases. The CDR3 is 16 residues long. CDR1 and CDR2 (germline): SGHTA, FQGNSA. With V trimmed by 5 bases and J by 7 bases, 11 bases remained unmatched. The CDR3 nucleotides read TGTGCCAGCAGCCCATATGTCGCTAGCGGGAGTAATGAGCAGTTCTTC. Translating it yields CASSPYVASGSNEQFF.

The chain carries TRBV5-4 and TRBJ2-1, with TRBD2 matching 9 bases. Germline CDR1 is SGHNT and CDR2 is YYREEE (reference sequence). This CDR3 spans 15 amino acids. V was clipped by 4 bases and J by 5 bases; unmatched bases: 7. DNA for the CDR3: TGTGCCAGCAGCGGTGTGTCTAGCGGGGACAATGAGCAGTTCTTC. Translated, it gives CASSGVSSGDNEQFF.

This rearrangement joins TRBV5-1 to TRBJ2-5; 8 bases fit TRBD2. Germline assignment: CDR1 SGHRS and CDR2 YFSETQ. The CDR3 consists of 15 residues. V gave up 4 bases and J gave up 5 bases; unmatched junction bases: 10. The CDR3 DNA is TGCGCCAGCAGCCCGGGGGGGCTATCGGGGGAGACCCAGTACTTC. Translated, it gives CASSPGGLSGETQYF.

J is TRBJ2-7 and V is TRBV12-3 or TRBV12-4; TRBD1 aligns across 9 bases. Losses at the gene ends were 4 bases for V and 6 bases for J; bases not matched to a gene: 4. The CDR3 spans 13 residues. The CDR3 DNA reads TGTGCCAGCAGTTCGGGACAGGGCTTCGAGCAGTACTTC. Translation: CASSSGQGFEQYF.

This chain connects TRBV27 to TRBJ2-7, with TRBD2 matching over 11 bases. Germline values: CDR1 MNHEY, CDR2 SMNVEV (reference sequence). The V and J ends lost 10 bases and 0 bases, in that order; junction bases with no gene match: 5. This CDR3 is built from 14 residues. In nucleotides, the CDR3 is TGTGCCACCAGACTAGCGGGACCCTCCTACGAGCAGTACTTC. Its protein is CATRLAGPSYEQYF.

A few counts support this clone. The chain employs TRBV15 and TRBJ1-6; D is uncertain. Germline loops: CDR1 LNHNV, CDR2 YYDKDF (reference sequence). This CDR3 has 12 residues. Deletions cut 2 bases from V and 10 bases from J, with 6 bases between. The CDR3 loop is CATSRTGSPLHF. The CDR3 nucleotides are TGTGCCACCAGCAGAACGGGGTCACCCCTCCACTTT.

This sequence joins TRBV7-6 and TRBJ2-4, with TRBD1 identical over 9 bases. With V trimmed by 5 bases and J by 6 bases, 8 bases remained unmatched. Germline V gene lookup returns CDR1 SGHVS and CDR2 FNYEAQ. CDR3 length: 15 amino acids. In DNA form, the CDR3 reads TGTGCCAGCAGCCGAGCACTGGGACAGGGAAACATTCAGTACTTC. The encoded protein is CASSRALGQGNIQYF. Looking up the rest from reference TRBV7-6 and TRBJ2-4 gives the full variable domain: GAGVSQSPRYKVTKRGQDVALRCDPISGHVSLYWYRQALGQGPEFLTYFNYEAQQDKSGLPNDRFSAERPEGSISTLTIQRTEQRDSAMYRCASSRALGQGNIQYFGAGTRLSVL.

The chain combines TRBV6-6 with TRBJ1-2; D possibly corresponds to TRBD1 (6 bases). CDR1 is MNHNY and CDR2 is SVGAGI in the germline V gene (reference sequence). V shed 6 bases and J shed 4 bases, with 12 bases lying between them. The CDR3 runs 13 residues. The CDR3 spells CASSRVGGYGYTF. CDR3 bases: TGTGCCAGCAGCCGAGTAGGGGGCTATGGCTACACCTTC.

This clone was seen just once. V gene TRBV19 combines with J gene TRBJ2-7, with 12 bases lining up with TRBD2. The CDR3 is made up of 15 amino acids. Germline V gene data show CDR1 as LNHDA and CDR2 as SQIVND (reference sequence). V shed 3 bases, J shed 2 bases, and the junction held 2 bases outside the gene matches. CDR3 nucleotide sequence: TGTGCCAGTAGTATGGCTAGCGGGAGGGCCTACGAGCAGTACTTC. Its translation is CASSMASGRAYEQYF. Supplemented by reference TRBV19 and TRBJ2-7, the full variable domain reads DGGITQSPKYLFRKEGQNVTLSCEQNLNHDAMYWYRQDPGQGLRLIYYSQIVNDFQKGDIAEGYSVSREKKESFPLTVTSAQKNPTAFYLCASSMASGRAYEQYFGPGTRLTVT.

This clone appeared a single time. This chain links TRBV7-8 with TRBJ2-3; D is unclear. V lost 4 bases to trimming and J lost 6 bases, with 8 bases between them. This CDR3 region has 12 residues. Germline V CDR1 and CDR2: SGHVS, FQNEAQ. The CDR3 here is CASSSRSDTQYF. The CDR3 DNA reads as TGTGCCAGCAGCTCGAGATCTGATACGCAGTATTTT.

The chain carries TRBV5-1 and TRBJ2-3, with 7 bases fitting TRBD2. V trimming: 3 bases; J trimming: 4 bases; junction bases outside the gene matches: 5. CDR3 length equals 14 residues. CDR1 SGHRS and CDR2 YFSETQ come from the germline V gene. CDR3 nucleotides: TGCGCCAGCAGCTCTGGACGGGGGGCAGATACGCAGTATTTT. Protein sequence: CASSSGRGADTQYF.

This clone was found once. This sequence joins TRBV11-2 and TRBJ2-3; 9 bases match TRBD2. The CDR3 has 20 residues. Germline CDR1 reads SGHAT; CDR2 reads FQNNGV. Unmatched junction bases numbered 18, after V lost 0 bases and J lost 5 bases. CDR3 in amino acids: CASSLDRARAGGPRRDTQYF. The CDR3 DNA sequence: TGTGCCAGCAGCTTAGATAGGGCTCGAGCGGGGGGCCCGAGGAGAGATACGCAGTATTTT.

The chain combines TRBV5-6 with TRBJ1-4; 7 positions agree with TRBD1. Germline V gene data show CDR1 as SGHDT and CDR2 as YYEEEE. Trimming took 5 bases from V and 8 from J; bases not matched to a gene: 12. There are 15 residues in the CDR3. Here the CDR3 reads CASRSPKTGNEKLFF. The DNA of the CDR3 is TGTGCCAGCAGAAGCCCTAAGACAGGGAACGAAAAACTGTTTTTT.

This chain links TRBV5-1 with TRBJ2-1; D not resolved. The CDR3 has 14 amino acids. Looked up from germline, CDR1 is SGHRS and CDR2 is YFSETQ. Trimming cost V 0 bases and J 8 bases, with 12 bases left between them. The CDR3 protein is CASSLGGVGDEQFF. The CDR3 bases are TGCGCCAGCAGCTTGGGCGGCGTAGGCGATGAGCAGTTCTTC.

The rearrangement uses TRBV5-6 and TRBJ1-5; TRBD1 might be the D (5 bases). Germline V gene lookup returns CDR1 SGHDT and CDR2 YYEEEE. The CDR3 loop spans 14 amino acids. Between the trimmed V and J ends, which lost 3 bases and 9 bases, there was a span of 16 bases. This CDR3 reads CASSSVGGGGPQHF. The CDR3, as DNA: TGTGCCAGCAGCTCCGTGGGCGGCGGGGGGCCCCAGCATTTT.

This chain links TRBV6-6 with TRBJ1-1; weak D call: TRBD1 (5 bases). CDR1 and CDR2 from the germline V gene are MNHNY and SVGAGI (reference sequence). V lost 11 bases and J 6 bases, leaving 13 bases between the germline ends. The CDR3 loop spans 11 amino acids. DNA for the CDR3: TGTGCCCTCACAGGAGGGCCTGAAGCTTTCTTT. This encodes CALTGGPEAFF.

The rearrangement uses TRBV30 and TRBJ1-5; D is unclear. The length of the CDR3 is 13 residues. Germline V lookup: CDR1 GTSNPN, CDR2 SVGIG (reference sequence). The ends were cut back, 1 base at V and 7 bases at J, with 11 bases in the middle. CDR3 loop: CAWSGRFYQPQHF. The CDR3 nucleotides are TGTGCCTGGAGTGGCAGGTTTTACCAGCCCCAGCATTTT.

This sequence joins TRBV27 and TRBJ2-6; unclear D gene. The length of the CDR3 is 15 residues. Deletions cut 5 bases from V and 4 bases from J, with 12 bases between. Germline V gene lookup returns CDR1 MNHEY and CDR2 SMNVEV (reference sequence). The CDR3 nucleotides are TGTGCCAGCAGTGCTACCCCCCTGGGGGCCAACGTCCTGACTTTC. Its translation is CASSATPLGANVLTF.

There are a few counts of this clone. The chain employs TRBV3-1 (or the pseudogene TRBV3-2) and TRBJ2-3; TRBD2 aligns across 8 bases. Germline lookup yields CDR1 LGHDT and CDR2 YNNKEL (reference sequence). The CDR3 has 16 residues. V lost 1 base and J lost 4; bases outside the gene matches: 7. The CDR3 sequence is CASSQAGGRWADTQYF. The DNA of the CDR3 is TGTGCCAGCAGCCAAGCAGGCGGGAGGTGGGCAGATACGCAGTATTTT.

The rearrangement links TRBV6-6 to TRBJ2-1; 10 bases are shared with TRBD2. From germline, CDR1 is MNHNY and CDR2 SVGAGI (reference sequence). CDR3 length: 14 residues. J was trimmed by 6 bases and V by 4 bases; bases with no gene match: 3. CDR3 sequence reads: CASSFSGGPNEQFF. The CDR3 DNA reads as TGTGCCAGCAGTTTTAGCGGGGGGCCCAATGAGCAGTTCTTC.

The V and J genes are TRBV11-2 and TRBJ2-5; TRBD1 aligns across 7 bases. Germline assignment: CDR1 SGHAT and CDR2 FQNNGV. This CDR3 region has 15 residues. J lost 2 bases, V lost 5 bases, and 8 bases had no gene match. CDR3 in DNA: TGTGCCAGCAGCCGTGGGACAGTAAATCAAGAGACCCAGTACTTC. It yields the protein CASSRGTVNQETQYF.

The chain combines TRBV21-1 with TRBJ2-1; TRBD1, the table's D call, was not compared with the DNA. TRBV21-1 is listed as a pseudogene. This CDR3 has 9 amino acids. The CDR3 loop is CPQGNEQFF. DNA for the CDR3: TGTCCACAGGGGAATGAGCAGTTCTTC.

This clone showed up just a few times. The chain uses TRBV19 and TRBJ1-5, with TRBD1 matching 9 bases. Trimming at V came to 6 bases and at J to 6 bases, leaving 3 bases not matched to a gene. Germline CDR1 reads LNHDA; CDR2 reads SQIVND (reference sequence). The CDR3 has 13 amino acids. CDR3 DNA: TGTGCCAGTAGACAGGGGGCGGCTCAGCCCCAGCATTTT. As protein: CASRQGAAQPQHF.

This clone was picked up one time. The V gene is TRBV6-5, the J gene TRBJ2-4; 7 bases are shared with TRBD2. The germline V gene encodes CDR1 MNHEY and CDR2 SVGAGI. V lost 8 bases and J lost 10; bases outside the gene matches: 11. This CDR3 region has 13 residues. CDR3 protein: CASEAGREGIQYF. Here the CDR3 DNA reads TGTGCCAGCGAAGCGGGACGCGAGGGGATTCAGTACTTC.